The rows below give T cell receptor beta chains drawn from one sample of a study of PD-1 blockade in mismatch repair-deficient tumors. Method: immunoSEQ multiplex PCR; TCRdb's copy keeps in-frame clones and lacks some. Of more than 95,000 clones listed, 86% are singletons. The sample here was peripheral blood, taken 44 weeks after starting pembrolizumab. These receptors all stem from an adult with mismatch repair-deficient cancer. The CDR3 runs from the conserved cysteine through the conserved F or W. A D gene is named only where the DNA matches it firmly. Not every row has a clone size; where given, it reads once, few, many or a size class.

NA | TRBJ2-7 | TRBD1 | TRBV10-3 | TGTGCCGTTGCCGGGACAGGGCACGACGAGCAGTACTTC | CAVAGTGHDEQYF
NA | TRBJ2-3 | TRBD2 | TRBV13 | TGTGCCAGCAGCTTAGGGGCTAGCGGGATCCTTGATACGCAGTATTTT | CASSLGASGILDTQYF
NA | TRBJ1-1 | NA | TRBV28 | TGTGCCAGCAGCGGTGGGACTGAAGCTTTCTTT | CASSGGTEAFF
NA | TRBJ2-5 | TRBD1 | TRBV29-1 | TGCAGCGGCCGGACAGGGCAAGAGACCCAGTACTTC | CSGRTGQETQYF
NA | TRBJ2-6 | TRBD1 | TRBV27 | TGTGCCAGCAGTTCCTGGACAGGGAGAAGCCCCTCTGGGGCCAACGTCCTGACTTTC | CASSSWTGRSPSGANVLTF
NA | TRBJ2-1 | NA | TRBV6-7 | TGTGCCAGCAGTTGGGACGGTGAGCAGTTCTTC | CASSWDGEQFF
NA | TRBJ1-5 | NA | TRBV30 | TGTGCCTGGAGTGGAGGGTTGAGGGGTCAGCCCCAGCATTTT | CAWSGGLRGQPQHF
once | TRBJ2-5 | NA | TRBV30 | TGTGCCTGGAGTGATCCCGGATCTACAGTGTACCAAGAGACCCAGTACTTC | CAWSDPGSTVYQETQYF
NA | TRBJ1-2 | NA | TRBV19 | TGTGCCAGTAGGGCCGACAGGTCACCCTATGGCTACACCTTC | CASRADRSPYGYTF
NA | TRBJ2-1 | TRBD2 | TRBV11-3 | TGTGCCAGCAGCTTAGACCAGACTAGCGGCTACAATGAGCAGTTCTTC | CASSLDQTSGYNEQFF